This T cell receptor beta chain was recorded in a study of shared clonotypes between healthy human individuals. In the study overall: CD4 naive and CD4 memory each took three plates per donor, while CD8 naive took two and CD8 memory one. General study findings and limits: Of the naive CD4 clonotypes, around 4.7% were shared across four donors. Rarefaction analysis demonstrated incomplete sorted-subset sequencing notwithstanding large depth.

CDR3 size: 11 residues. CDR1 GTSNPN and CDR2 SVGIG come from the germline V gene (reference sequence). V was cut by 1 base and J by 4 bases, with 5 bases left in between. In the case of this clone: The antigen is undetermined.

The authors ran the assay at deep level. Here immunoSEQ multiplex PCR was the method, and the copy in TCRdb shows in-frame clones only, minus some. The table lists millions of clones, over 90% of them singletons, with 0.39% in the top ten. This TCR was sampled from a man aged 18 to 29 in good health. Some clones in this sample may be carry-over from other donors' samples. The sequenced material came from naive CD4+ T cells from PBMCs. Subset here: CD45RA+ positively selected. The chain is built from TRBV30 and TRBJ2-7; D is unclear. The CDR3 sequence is CAWSEEYEQYF. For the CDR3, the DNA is TGTGCCTGGAGTGAGGAGTACGAGCAGTACTTC.